This T cell receptor (beta chain) was captured by sequencing in a study of shared clonotypes between healthy human individuals. Study-level points and caveats: On the whole, naive subsets had larger estimated richness than memory subsets had. Sequencing depth was expected to affect clonotype sharing among donors.

For this clone: Its antigen remains unknown.

The V gene end was trimmed by 6 bases and the J gene end by 7 bases; junction bases not matched to a gene: 13. Germline CDR1 and CDR2: MNHEY and SVGAGI. The CDR3 is 15 residues long. Produced via immunoSEQ multiplex PCR; TCRdb's table is partial and in-frame only. The profile shows about 1 million clones, around 74% of them singletons. Healthy and HIV-negative, the adult donors had no recent acute infections or vaccinations. The clonotype originates from a man between 18 and 35 years old in good health. Material for sequencing was memory CD4+ T cells sorted from blood. The sample's subset: CD45RA-negative fraction. The chain couples TRBV6-5 to TRBJ2-3; 7 nucleotides align to TRBD1. CDR3 amino acids: CASRPSGTEPHTQYF. The CDR3 DNA follows: TGTGCCAGCAGACCGTCCGGGACAGAACCCCATACGCAGTATTTT.